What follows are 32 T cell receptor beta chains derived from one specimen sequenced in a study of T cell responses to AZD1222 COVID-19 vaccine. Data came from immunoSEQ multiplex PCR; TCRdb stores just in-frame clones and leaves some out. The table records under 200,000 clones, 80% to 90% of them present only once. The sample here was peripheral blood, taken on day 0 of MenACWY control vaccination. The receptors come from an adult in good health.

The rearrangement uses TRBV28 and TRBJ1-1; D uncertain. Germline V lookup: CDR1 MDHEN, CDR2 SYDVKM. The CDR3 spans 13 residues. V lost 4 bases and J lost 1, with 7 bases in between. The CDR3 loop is CASSSTGNTEAFF. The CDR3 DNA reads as TGTGCCAGCAGTTCGACGGGGAACACTGAAGCTTTCTTT.

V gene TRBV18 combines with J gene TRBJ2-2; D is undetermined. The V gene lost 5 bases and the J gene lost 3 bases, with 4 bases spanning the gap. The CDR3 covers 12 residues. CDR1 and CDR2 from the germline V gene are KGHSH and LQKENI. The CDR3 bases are TGTGCCAGCTCATACGACACCGGGGAGCTGTTTTTT. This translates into CASSYDTGELFF.

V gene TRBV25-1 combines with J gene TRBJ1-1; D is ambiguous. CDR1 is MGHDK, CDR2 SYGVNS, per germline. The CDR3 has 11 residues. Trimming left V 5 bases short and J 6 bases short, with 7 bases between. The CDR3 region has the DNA TGTGCCAGCAGTCTTACTTCTGAAGCTTTCTTT. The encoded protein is CASSLTSEAFF.

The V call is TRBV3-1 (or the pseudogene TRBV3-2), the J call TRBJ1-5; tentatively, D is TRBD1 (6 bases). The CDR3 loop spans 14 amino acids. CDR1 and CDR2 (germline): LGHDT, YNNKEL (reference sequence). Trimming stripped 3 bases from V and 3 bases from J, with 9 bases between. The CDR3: CASSQRGNNQPQHF. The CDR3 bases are TGTGCCAGCAGCCAGAGGGGGAACAATCAGCCCCAGCATTTT.

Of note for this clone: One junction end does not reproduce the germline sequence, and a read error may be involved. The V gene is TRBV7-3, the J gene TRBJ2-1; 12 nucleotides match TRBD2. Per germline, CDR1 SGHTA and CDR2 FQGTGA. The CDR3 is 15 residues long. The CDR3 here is CASSSLAGGYSEQFF. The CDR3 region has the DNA TGTGCCAGCAGCTCCCTAGCGGGGGGGTACAGTGAGCAGTTCTTC.

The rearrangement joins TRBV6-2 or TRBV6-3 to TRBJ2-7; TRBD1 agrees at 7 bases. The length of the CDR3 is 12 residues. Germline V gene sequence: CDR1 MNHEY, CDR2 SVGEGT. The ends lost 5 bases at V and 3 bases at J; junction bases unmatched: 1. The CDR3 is CASSRQGYEQYF. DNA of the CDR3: TGTGCCAGCAGTCGACAGGGCTACGAGCAGTACTTC.

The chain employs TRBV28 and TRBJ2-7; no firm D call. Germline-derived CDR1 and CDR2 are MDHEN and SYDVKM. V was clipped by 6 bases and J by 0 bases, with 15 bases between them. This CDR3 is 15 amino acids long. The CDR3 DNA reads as TGTGCCAGCAGCCCCATCGACACTAACTCCTACGAGCAGTACTTC. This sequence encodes CASSPIDTNSYEQYF.

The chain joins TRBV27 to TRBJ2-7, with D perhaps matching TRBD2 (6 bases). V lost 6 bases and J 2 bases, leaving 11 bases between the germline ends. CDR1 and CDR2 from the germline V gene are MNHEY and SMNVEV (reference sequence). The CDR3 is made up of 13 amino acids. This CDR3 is CASSQAGTYEQYF. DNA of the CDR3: TGTGCCAGCAGCCAAGCGGGCACCTACGAGCAGTACTTC.

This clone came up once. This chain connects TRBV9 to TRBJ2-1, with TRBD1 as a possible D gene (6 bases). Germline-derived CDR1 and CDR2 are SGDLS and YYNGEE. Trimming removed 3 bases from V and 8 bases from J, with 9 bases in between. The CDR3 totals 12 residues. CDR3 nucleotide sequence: TGTGCCAGCAGCGCGGGACAAGATGAGCAGTTCTTC. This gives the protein CASSAGQDEQFF.

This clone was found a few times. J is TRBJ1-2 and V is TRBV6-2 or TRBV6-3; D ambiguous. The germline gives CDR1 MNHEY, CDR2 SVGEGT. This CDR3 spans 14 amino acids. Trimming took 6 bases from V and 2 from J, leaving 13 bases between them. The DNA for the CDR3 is TGTGCCAGCAGCGAGAACCGATTAAACTATGGCTACACCTTC. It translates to CASSENRLNYGYTF.

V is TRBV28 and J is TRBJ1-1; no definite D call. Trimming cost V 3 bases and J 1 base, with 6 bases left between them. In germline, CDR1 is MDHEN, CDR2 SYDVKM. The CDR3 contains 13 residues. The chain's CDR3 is CASSFVGNTEAFF. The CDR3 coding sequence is TGTGCCAGCAGTTTTGTAGGGAACACTGAAGCTTTCTTT.

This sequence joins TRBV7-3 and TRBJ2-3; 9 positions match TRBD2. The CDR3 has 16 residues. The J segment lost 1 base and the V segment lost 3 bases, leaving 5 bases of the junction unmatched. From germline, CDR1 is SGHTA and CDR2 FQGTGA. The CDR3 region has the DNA TGTGCCAGCAGCTTTTCTAGCGGGATAGGCACAGATACGCAGTATTTT. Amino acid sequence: CASSFSSGIGTDTQYF.

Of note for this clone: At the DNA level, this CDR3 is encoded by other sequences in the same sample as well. CDR3 residues: CASSGREYNEQFF. Here the CDR3 DNA reads TGTGCCAGCAGCGGAAGGGAGTACAATGAGCAGTTCTTC. The rearrangement joins TRBV3-1 (or the pseudogene TRBV3-2) to TRBJ2-1; possible D gene TRBD2, 5 bases. There are 13 residues in the CDR3. V dropped 5 bases and J dropped 4 bases, with 9 bases sitting between them. The germline gives CDR1 LGHDT, CDR2 YNNKEL (reference sequence).

CDR3 protein: CAWRVTGLSGYTF. The CDR3 DNA is TGTGCCTGGAGGGTCACGGGGCTCAGCGGCTACACCTTC. The V call is TRBV30, the J call TRBJ1-2; the D gene is possibly TRBD1 (5 bases). V was shortened by 3 bases and J by 8 bases, with 16 bases between the two germline ends. The germline gives CDR1 GTSNPN, CDR2 SVGIG (reference sequence). CDR3 length: 13 amino acids.

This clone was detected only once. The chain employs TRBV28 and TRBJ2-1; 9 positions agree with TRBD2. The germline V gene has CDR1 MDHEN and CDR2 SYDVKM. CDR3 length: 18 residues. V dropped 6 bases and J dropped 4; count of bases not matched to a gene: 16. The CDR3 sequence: CASSSDPSGETPYNEQFF. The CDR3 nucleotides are TGTGCCAGCAGCTCGGACCCTAGCGGGGAAACCCCTTACAATGAGCAGTTCTTC.

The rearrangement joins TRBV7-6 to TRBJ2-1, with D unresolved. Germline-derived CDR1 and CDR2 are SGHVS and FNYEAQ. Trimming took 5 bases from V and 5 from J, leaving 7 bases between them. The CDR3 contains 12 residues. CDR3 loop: CASSLVDNEQFF. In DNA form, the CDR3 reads TGTGCCAGCAGCCTAGTCGACAATGAGCAGTTCTTC.

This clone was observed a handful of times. CDR3: CASSLSLNMNTEAFF. In nucleotides, the CDR3 is TGTGCCAGCAGTTTATCTCTGAACATGAACACTGAAGCTTTCTTT. V is TRBV27 and J is TRBJ1-1; D gene unclear. Germline V lookup: CDR1 MNHEY, CDR2 SMNVEV (reference sequence). This CDR3 spans 15 amino acids. V lost 0 bases and J 0 bases, leaving 8 bases between the germline ends.

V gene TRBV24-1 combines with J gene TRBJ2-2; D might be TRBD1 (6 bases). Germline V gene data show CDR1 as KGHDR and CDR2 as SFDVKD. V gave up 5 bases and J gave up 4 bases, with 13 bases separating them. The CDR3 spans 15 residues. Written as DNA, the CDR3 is TGTGCCACCAGTGTTAGGACAGCGAGCACCGGGGAGCTGTTTTTT. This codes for CATSVRTASTGELFF.

CDR3 bases: TGTGCCAGCAGCTTGCGGGGGGCAGTAGGGGGCTACACCTTC. Its translation is CASSLRGAVGGYTF. The gene calls are TRBV5-4 and TRBJ1-2; D is possibly TRBD1 (6 bases). Germline assignment: CDR1 SGHNT and CDR2 YYREEE (reference sequence). V lost 1 base to trimming and J lost 8 bases, with 15 bases between them. The CDR3 is 14 residues long.

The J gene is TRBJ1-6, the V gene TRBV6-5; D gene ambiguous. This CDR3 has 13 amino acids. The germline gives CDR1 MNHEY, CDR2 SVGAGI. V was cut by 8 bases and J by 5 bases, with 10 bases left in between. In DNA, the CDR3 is TGTGCCAGCCGAGGCATCAATAATTCACCCCTCCACTTT. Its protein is CASRGINNSPLHF.

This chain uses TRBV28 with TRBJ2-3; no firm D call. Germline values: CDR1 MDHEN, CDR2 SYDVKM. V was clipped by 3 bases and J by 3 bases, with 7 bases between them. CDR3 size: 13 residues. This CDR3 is CASSFRKTDTQYF. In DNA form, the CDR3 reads TGTGCCAGCAGTTTTAGGAAGACAGATACGCAGTATTTT.

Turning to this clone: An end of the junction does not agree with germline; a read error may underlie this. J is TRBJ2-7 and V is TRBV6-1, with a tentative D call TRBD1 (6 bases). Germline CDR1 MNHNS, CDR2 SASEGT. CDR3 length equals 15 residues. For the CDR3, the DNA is TGTGCCAGCAGGGAAGTCGTGGGGGCTATGAACGAGCAGTACTTC. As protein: CASREVVGAMNEQYF.

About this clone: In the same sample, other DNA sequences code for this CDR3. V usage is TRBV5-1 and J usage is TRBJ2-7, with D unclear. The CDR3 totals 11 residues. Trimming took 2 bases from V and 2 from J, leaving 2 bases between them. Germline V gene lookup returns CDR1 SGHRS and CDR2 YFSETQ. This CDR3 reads CASSLAYEQYF. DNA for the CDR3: TGCGCCAGCAGCTTAGCCTACGAGCAGTACTTC.

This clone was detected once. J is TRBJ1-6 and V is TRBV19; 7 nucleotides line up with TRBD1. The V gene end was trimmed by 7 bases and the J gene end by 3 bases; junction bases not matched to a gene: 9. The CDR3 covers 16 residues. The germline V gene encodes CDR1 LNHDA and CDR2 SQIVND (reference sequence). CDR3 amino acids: CASTLGTAGYNSPLHF. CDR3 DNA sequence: TGTGCCAGTACCCTAGGGACAGCAGGCTATAATTCACCCCTCCACTTT. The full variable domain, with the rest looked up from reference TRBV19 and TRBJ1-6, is DGGITQSPKYLFRKEGQNVTLSCEQNLNHDAMYWYRQDPGQGLRLIYYSQIVNDFQKGDIAEGYSVSREKKESFPLTVTSAQKNPTAFYLCASTLGTAGYNSPLHFGNGTRLTVT.

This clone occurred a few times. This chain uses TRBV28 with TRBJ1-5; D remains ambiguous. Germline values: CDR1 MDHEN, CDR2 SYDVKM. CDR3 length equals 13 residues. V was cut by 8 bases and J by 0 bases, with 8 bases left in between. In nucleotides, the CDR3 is TGTGCCAGCTCCTACAATAGCAATCAGCCCCAGCATTTT. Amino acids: CASSYNSNQPQHF.

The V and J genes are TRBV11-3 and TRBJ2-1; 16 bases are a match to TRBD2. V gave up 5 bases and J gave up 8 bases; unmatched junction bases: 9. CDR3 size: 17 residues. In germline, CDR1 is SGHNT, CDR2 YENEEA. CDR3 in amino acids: CASSTGLAGGSADEQFF. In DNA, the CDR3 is TGTGCCAGCAGCACGGGACTAGCGGGAGGGTCCGCAGATGAGCAGTTCTTC.

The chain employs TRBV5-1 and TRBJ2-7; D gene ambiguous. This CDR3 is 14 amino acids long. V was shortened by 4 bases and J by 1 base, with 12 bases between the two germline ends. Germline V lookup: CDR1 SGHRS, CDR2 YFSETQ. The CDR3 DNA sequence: TGCGCCAGCAGCATGGGTGGGGTATCCTACGAGCAGTACTTC. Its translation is CASSMGGVSYEQYF.

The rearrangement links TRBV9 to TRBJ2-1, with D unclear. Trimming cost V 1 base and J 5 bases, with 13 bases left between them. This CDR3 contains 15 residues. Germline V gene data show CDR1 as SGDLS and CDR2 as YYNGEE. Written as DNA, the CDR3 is TGTGCCAGCAGCGTACTCCCCACAAACAACAATGAGCAGTTCTTC. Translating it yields CASSVLPTNNNEQFF.

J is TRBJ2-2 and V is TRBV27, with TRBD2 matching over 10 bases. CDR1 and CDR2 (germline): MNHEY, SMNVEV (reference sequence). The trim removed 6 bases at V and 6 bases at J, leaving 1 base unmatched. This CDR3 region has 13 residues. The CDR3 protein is CASRLAGSGELFF. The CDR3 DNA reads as TGTGCCAGCAGACTAGCGGGGTCCGGGGAGCTGTTTTTT.

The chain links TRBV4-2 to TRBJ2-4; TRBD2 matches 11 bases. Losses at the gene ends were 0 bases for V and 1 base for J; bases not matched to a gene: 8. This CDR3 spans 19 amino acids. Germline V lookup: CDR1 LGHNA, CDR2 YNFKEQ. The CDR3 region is CASSQDGLAGGMAKNIQYF. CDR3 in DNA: TGTGCCAGCAGCCAAGATGGGCTAGCGGGGGGTATGGCCAAAAACATTCAGTACTTC.

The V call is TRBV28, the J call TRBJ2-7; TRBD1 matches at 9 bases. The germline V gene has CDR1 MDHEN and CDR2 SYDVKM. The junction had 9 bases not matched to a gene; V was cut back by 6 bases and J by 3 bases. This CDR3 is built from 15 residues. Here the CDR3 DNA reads TGTGCCAGCAGACCCGGGACAGGGTTCGGCTACGAGCAGTACTTC. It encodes CASRPGTGFGYEQYF.

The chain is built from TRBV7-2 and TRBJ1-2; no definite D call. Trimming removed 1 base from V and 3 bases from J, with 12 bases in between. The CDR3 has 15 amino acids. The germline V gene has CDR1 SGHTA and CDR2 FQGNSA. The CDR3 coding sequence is TGTGCCAGCAGCTTAGAGTTACTTAGCTACTATGGCTACACCTTC. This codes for CASSLELLSYYGYTF.